The clone carrying this T cell receptor beta chain has only a few counts. What it binds is not known. The data originate from a study of T cells in Graves' hyperthyroidism and ophthalmopathy. Study-wide findings and caveats: For ophthalmopathy, model prediction preceded onset by a median 6.5 months. Blood also held most thyroid clonotypes expanded beyond 0.001.

From RNA transcripts, TCR beta CDR3 regions were amplified. The HTBI primer set served for first-round RT-PCR of the TCR CDR3. TCRdb recomputed calls from the multiplex PCR reads with MiXCR, one row per CDR3 protein. The table records some 620,000 distinct CDR3 sequences, roughly 15% of them present only once. When ophthalmopathy did not progress within 18 months, Graves' hyperthyroidism was considered stable. Exclusions: uncontrolled infection, other autoimmune disease, pregnancy, lactation. J lost 3 bases, V lost 2 bases, and 6 bases had no gene match. Germline V gives CDR1 DFQATT, CDR2 SNEGSKA (reference sequence). This CDR3 is built from 15 residues.

The receptor's source is a woman in her twenties or thirties with Graves' hyperthyroidism. The sequenced material came from blood. This rearrangement joins TRBV20-1 to TRBJ1-3; 8 bases are a match to TRBD1. CDR3 residues: CSARLLQGVGNTIYF. CDR3 nucleotide sequence: TGCAGTGCTAGACTCCTACAGGGGGTTGGAAACACCATATATTTT.